This T cell receptor (beta chain) emerged from a study of blood T cell repertoires in COVID-19. Looking at the study overall: Acute and convalescent COVID-19 specimens originated in the United States, Italy and Spain.

Clones were read by immunoSEQ multiplex PCR, and TCRdb kept only the in-frame ones, dropping some. The sample holds some 360,000 clones, about nine tenths seen once. CDR1 MNHNY and CDR2 SVGAGI come from the germline V gene (reference sequence). The V and J ends lost 6 bases and 5 bases, in that order; junction bases with no gene match: 10. The CDR3 sequence is 15 residues long. This clone was detected a few times. The rearrangement links TRBV6-6 to TRBJ1-5, with 7 bases that match TRBD1. The source is a woman aged 55-70 years with COVID-19, enrolled during active disease. The sample taken for sequencing was peripheral blood. The CDR3 bases are TGTGCCAGCAGCCCCCGGGGCAGGGGGGATCAGCCCCAGCATTTT. Residues: CASSPRGRGDQPQHF.